The T cell receptor (beta chain) described here comes from a study of tumor-infiltrating lymphocytes in localized non-small cell lung cancer. Looking at the study overall: Resected tumor was paired with non-adjacent uninvolved lung from the same patient.

Regarding the study as a whole: Technical variation could not be separated from intratumor heterogeneity here. T-cell fraction did not differ between immunotypes IM1 and IM2.

Clones were sequenced by immunoSEQ multiplex PCR, and TCRdb holds only the in-frame ones, with some missing. The table records 9,500 to 10,000 clones, 70% to 80% of them present only once. Regarding this clone: Its cognate antigen is unknown.

The clonotype was recovered from a human donor with non-small cell lung cancer. The sequencing sample was made of lung tumor tissue.

DNA of the CDR3: TGCGCCAGCAGCTTAAATTCACACACAGATACGCAGTATTTT. Residues: CASSLNSHTDTQYF. V and J are TRBV5-1 and TRBJ2-3; D remains ambiguous. The CDR3 sequence is 14 residues long. V lost 2 bases, J lost 2 bases, and 9 bases lay in between. Germline V gene sequence: CDR1 SGHRS, CDR2 YFSETQ.